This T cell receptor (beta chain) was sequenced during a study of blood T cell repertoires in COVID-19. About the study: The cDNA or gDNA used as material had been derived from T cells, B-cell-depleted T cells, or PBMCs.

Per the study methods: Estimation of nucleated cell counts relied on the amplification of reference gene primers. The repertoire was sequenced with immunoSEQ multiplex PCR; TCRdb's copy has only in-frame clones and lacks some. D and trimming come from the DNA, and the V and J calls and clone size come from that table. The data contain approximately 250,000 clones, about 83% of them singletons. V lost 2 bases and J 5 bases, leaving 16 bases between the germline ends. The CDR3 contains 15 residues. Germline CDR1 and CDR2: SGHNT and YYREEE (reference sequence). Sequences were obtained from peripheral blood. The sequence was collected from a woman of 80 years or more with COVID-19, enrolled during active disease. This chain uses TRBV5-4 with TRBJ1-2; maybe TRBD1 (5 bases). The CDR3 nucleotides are TGTGCCAGCAGCTTTACCCCAGACGGGACTTATGGCTACACCTTC. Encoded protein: CASSFTPDGTYGYTF.